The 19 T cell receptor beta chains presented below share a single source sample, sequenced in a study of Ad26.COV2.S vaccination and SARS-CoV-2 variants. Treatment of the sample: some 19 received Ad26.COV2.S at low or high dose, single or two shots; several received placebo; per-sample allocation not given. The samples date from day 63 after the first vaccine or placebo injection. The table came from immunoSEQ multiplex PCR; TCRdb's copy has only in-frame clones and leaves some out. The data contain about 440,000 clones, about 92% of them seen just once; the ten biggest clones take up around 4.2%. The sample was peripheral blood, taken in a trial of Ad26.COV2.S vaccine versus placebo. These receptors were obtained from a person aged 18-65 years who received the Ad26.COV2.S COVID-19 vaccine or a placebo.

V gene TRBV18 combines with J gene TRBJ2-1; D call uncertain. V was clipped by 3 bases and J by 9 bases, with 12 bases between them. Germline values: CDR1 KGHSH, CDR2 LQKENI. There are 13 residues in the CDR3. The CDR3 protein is CASSPSWSREQFF. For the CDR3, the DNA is TGTGCCAGCTCACCGAGTTGGTCGCGTGAGCAGTTCTTC. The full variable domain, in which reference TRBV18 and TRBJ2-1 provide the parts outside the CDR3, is NAGVMQNPRHLVRRRGQEARLRCSPMKGHSHVYWYRQLPEEGLKFMVYLQKENIIDESGMPKERFSAEFPKEGPSILRIQQVVRGDSAAYFCASSPSWSREQFFGPGTRLTVL.

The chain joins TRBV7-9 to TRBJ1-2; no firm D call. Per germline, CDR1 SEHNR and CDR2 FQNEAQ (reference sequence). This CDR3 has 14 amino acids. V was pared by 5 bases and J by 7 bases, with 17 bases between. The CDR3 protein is CASSPQSAWGGYTF. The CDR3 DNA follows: TGTGCCAGCAGCCCTCAGTCGGCTTGGGGTGGCTACACCTTC.

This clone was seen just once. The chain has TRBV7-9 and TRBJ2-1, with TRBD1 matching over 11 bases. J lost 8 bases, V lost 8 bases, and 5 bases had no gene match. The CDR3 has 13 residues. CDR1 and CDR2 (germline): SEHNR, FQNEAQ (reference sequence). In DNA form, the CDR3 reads TGTGCCAGCCGCCGGACAGGGGGCGATGAGCAGTTCTTC. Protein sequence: CASRRTGGDEQFF. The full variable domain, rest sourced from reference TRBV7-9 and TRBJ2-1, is DTGVSQNPRHKITKRGQNVTFRCDPISEHNRLYWYRQTLGQGPEFLTYFQNEAQLEKSRLLSDRFSAERPKGSFSTLEIQRTEQGDSAMYLCASRRTGGDEQFFGPGTRLTVL.

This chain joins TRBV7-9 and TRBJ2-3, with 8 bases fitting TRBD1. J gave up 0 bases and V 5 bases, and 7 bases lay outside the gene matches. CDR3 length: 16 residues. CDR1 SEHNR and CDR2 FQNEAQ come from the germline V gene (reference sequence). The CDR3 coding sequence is TGTGCCAGCAGCCATTGGGACAGGCCCAGCACAGATACGCAGTATTTT. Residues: CASSHWDRPSTDTQYF.

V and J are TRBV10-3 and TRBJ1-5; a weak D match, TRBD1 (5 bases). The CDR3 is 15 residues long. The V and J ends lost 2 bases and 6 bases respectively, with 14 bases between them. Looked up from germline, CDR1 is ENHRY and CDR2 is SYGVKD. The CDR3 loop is CAISEAGTVGQPQHF. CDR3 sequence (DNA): TGTGCCATCAGTGAGGCAGGGACGGTGGGTCAGCCCCAGCATTTT.

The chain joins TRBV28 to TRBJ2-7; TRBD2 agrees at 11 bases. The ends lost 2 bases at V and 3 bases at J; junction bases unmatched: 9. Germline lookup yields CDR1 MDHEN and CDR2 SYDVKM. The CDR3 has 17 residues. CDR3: CASSLNSGRAVHYEQYF. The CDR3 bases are TGTGCCAGCAGTTTAAATAGCGGGAGGGCCGTTCACTACGAGCAGTACTTC.

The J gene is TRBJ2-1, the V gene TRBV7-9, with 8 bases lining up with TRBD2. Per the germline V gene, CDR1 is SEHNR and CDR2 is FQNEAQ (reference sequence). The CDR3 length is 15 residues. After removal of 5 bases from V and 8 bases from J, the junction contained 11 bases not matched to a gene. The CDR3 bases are TGTGCCAGCAGCCCCGGGACTAGTAGTTCCGATGAGCAGTTCTTC. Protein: CASSPGTSSSDEQFF.

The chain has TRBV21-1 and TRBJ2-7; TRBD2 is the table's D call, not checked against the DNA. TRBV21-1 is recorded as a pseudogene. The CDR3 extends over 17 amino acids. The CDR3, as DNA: TGTGCCAGCAGCAAGAGGGGGTTCTGGCGGGAGGATCACGAGCAGTACTTC. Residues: CASSKRGFWREDHEQYF.

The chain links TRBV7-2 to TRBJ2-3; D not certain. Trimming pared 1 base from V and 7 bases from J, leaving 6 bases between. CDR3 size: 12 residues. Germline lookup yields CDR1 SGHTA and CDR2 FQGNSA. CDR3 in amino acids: CASSLEANTQYF. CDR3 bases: TGTGCCAGCAGCTTAGAGGCAAATACGCAGTATTTT.

CDR3 sequence: CSASAGLETQYF. The CDR3 DNA follows: TGCAGTGCTAGTGCGGGGCTGGAGACCCAGTACTTC. The chain uses TRBV20-1 and TRBJ2-5, with TRBD2 as a possible D gene (6 bases). Per germline, CDR1 DFQATT and CDR2 SNEGSKA (reference sequence). The germline V and J ends were trimmed by 3 bases and 5 bases, with 10 bases remaining between them. CDR3 length equals 12 residues.

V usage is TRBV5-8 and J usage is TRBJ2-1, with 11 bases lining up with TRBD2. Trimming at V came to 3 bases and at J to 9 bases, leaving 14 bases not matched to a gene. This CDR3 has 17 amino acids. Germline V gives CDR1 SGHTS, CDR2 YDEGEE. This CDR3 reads CASSSLRGLAGGVEQFF. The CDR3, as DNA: TGTGCCAGCAGCTCCCTAAGGGGGCTAGCGGGAGGAGTTGAGCAGTTCTTC.

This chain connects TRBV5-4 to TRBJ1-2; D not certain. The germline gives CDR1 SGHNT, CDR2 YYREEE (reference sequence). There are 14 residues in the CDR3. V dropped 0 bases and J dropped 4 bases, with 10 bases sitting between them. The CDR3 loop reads CASSLDTFGYGYTF. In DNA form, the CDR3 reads TGTGCCAGCAGCTTGGACACCTTCGGCTATGGCTACACCTTC.

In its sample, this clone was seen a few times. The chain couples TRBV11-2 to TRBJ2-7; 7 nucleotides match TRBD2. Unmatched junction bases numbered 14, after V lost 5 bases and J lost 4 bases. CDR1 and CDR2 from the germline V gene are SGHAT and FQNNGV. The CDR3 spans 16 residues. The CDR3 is CASSPEGMAGAYEQYF. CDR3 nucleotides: TGTGCCAGCAGCCCCGAGGGCATGGCGGGAGCGTACGAGCAGTACTTC. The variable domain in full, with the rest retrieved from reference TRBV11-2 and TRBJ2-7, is EAGVAQSPRYKIIEKRQSVAFWCNPISGHATLYWYQQILGQGPKLLIQFQNNGVVDDSQLPKDRFSAERLKGVDSTLKIQPAKLEDSAVYLCASSPEGMAGAYEQYFGPGTRLTVT.

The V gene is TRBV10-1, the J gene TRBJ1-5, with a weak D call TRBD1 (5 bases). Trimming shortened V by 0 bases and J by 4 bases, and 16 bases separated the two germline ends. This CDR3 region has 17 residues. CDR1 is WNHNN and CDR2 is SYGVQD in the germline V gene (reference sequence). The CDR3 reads CASSESRARGPNQPQHF. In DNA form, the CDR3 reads TGCGCCAGCAGTGAGTCGAGAGCGAGGGGCCCTAATCAGCCCCAGCATTTT.

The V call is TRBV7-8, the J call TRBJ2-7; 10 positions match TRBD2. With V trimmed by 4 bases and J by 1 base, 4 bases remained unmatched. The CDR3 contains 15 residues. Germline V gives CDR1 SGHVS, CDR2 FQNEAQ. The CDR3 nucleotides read TGTGCCAGCAGCTCACTAGCGGGATTATCCTACGAGCAGTACTTC. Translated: CASSSLAGLSYEQYF.

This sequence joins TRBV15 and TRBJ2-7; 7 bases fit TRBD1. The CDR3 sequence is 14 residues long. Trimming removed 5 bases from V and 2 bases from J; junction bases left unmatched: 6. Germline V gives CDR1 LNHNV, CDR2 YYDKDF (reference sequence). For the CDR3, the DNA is TGTGCCACCAGCCTACGGACAGGTGCCTACGAGCAGTACTTC. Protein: CATSLRTGAYEQYF.

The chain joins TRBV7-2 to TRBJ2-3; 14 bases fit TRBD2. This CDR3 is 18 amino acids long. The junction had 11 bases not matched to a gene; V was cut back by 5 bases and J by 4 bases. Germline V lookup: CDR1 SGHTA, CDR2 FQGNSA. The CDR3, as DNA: TGTGCCAGCAGCCCGAAAACACGACTAGCGGGAGGGTCAGATACGCAGTATTTT. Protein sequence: CASSPKTRLAGGSDTQYF.

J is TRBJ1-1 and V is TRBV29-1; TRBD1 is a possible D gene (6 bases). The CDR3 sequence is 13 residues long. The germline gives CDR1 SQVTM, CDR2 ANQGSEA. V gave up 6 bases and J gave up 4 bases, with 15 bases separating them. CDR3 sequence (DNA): TGCAGCGTGAAACACGGGGGCCGCACTGAAGCTTTCTTT. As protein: CSVKHGGRTEAFF.

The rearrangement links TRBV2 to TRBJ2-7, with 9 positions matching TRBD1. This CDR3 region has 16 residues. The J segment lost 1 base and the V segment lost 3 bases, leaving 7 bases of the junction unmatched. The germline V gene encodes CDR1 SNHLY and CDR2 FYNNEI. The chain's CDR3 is CASSDGATGGSYEQYF. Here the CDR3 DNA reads TGTGCCAGCAGTGATGGGGCGACAGGGGGTTCCTACGAGCAGTACTTC.